This T cell receptor (beta chain) was identified during a study of identical twins. General observations from the study: In zero-insertion analyses, partial confounding could arise from invariant MAIT and iNKT cells. Beta out-of-frame sequences showed weaker excess twin sharing.

The CDR3 runs to 16 residues. CDR1 is SGHRS, CDR2 YFSETQ, per germline. V was trimmed by 2 bases and J by 0 bases, leaving 12 bases between them. Template switching created a universal primer site, and the cDNA included unique molecular identifiers. TCRdb called the 5' RACE reads again in MiXCR, with one record for every CDR3 protein. The data show 550,000 to 700,000 distinct CDR3 sequences, with nearly 10% seen just once and 2.5% to 3.5% held by the top ten. Turning to this clonotype: Its antigen remains unidentified.

The same specimen was also included in a second study, on yellow fever vaccine responses in identical twins.

This sequence originates from a woman aged 18-35 years in good health. Sequenced material: PBMCs. This rearrangement joins TRBV5-1 to TRBJ2-1; possibly TRBD2 for D (5 bases). The CDR3: CASSFLDSSSYNEQFF. The CDR3 nucleotides read TGCGCCAGCAGCTTTTTGGACTCCAGCTCCTACAATGAGCAGTTCTTC.